This T cell receptor (beta chain) was recorded in a study of blood T cell repertoires in COVID-19. Whole-study context: PBMCs, B-cell-depleted T cells, or T cells were the source of the cDNA or gDNA that made up the material.

How the authors handled the data: Amplification of reference gene primers was used by the study to estimate nucleated cell counts. Sequenced by immunoSEQ multiplex PCR; TCRdb stores in-frame clones only, minus some. V and J calls and clone size come straight from that table; D and trimming were deduced from the DNA. The sample has more than 120,000 clones; about 83% are singletons. The J segment lost 3 bases and the V segment lost 11 bases, leaving 3 bases of the junction unmatched. Germline V gene data show CDR1 as ENHRY and CDR2 as SYGVKD. This CDR3 has 11 residues. This clonotype was obtained from a woman aged 45 to 65 with active or convalescent COVID-19. This chain connects TRBV10-3 to TRBJ2-7, with TRBD1 matching over 8 bases. The specimen was peripheral blood. The CDR3 region has the DNA TGTGCCGTGACAGGGGACTACGAGCAGTACTTC. It specifies CAVTGDYEQYF.